These 25 T cell receptor beta chains were sequenced from one sample in a study of OX40 agonist ivuxolimab in advanced cancers. Generated by immunoSEQ multiplex PCR, the TCRdb table keeps only in-frame clones and is missing some. The table shows 75,000 to 100,000 clones, with under 85% occurring only once. This sample comprised CD4+ or CD8+ T cells sorted from blood, obtained in a trial of the OX40 agonist ivuxolimab. The receptors originated from an adult with an advanced solid tumor such as melanoma, head and neck, liver or kidney cancer.

The chain uses TRBV7-9 and TRBJ2-3; D is possibly TRBD2 (5 bases). Germline V gene sequence: CDR1 SEHNR, CDR2 FQNEAQ (reference sequence). The CDR3 length is 15 residues. The V end was cut by 1 base, the J end by 4 bases, with 12 bases between. In DNA form, the CDR3 reads TGTGCCAGCAGCTTAGGAGCGGTTGGGGCAGATACGCAGTATTTT. This translates into CASSLGAVGADTQYF.

The chain is built from TRBV10-2 and TRBJ1-5; no definite D call. The CDR3 length is 13 residues. Germline V gives CDR1 WSHSY, CDR2 SAAADI. Trimming left V 2 bases short and J 5 bases short, with 7 bases between. DNA of the CDR3: TGCGCCAGCAGTGAGGGTCGGGATCAGCCCCAGCATTTT. It codes for CASSEGRDQPQHF.

This clone was seen a handful of times. V gene TRBV5-8 combines with J gene TRBJ1-5; maybe TRBD1 (5 bases). The CDR3 is 13 residues long. Per the germline V gene, CDR1 is SGHTS and CDR2 is YDEGEE. Trimming took 4 bases from V and 3 from J, leaving 8 bases between them. The CDR3 region is CASSVQANQPQHF. CDR3 DNA: TGTGCCAGCAGCGTACAGGCCAATCAGCCCCAGCATTTT.

This chain links TRBV4-2 with TRBJ2-1; 12 bases are shared with TRBD2. J gave up 0 bases and V 0 bases, and 9 bases lay outside the gene matches. Germline values: CDR1 LGHNA, CDR2 YNFKEQ. This CDR3 comprises 20 residues. The CDR3 nucleotides are TGTGCCAGCAGCCAAGAGCCGGGACTAGCGGGTAAAAGCTCCTACAATGAGCAGTTCTTC. It is translated as CASSQEPGLAGKSSYNEQFF.

V is TRBV4-1 and J is TRBJ2-4, with a weak D call TRBD2 (6 bases). The length of the CDR3 is 19 residues. Germline assignment: CDR1 MGHRA and CDR2 YSYEKL. V was cut by 0 bases and J by 0 bases, with 18 bases left in between. The CDR3 here is CASSQERSSSEGAKNIQYF. CDR3 DNA sequence: TGCGCCAGCAGCCAAGAAAGGTCCTCTAGCGAGGGAGCCAAAAACATTCAGTACTTC.

The V gene is TRBV30, the J gene TRBJ1-1, with 9 positions matching TRBD1. Trimming at V came to 4 bases and at J to 6 bases, leaving 3 bases not matched to a gene. CDR3 length equals 12 residues. Germline V gene sequence: CDR1 GTSNPN, CDR2 SVGIG (reference sequence). The CDR3 reads CAWKGQGPEAFF. In DNA form, the CDR3 reads TGTGCCTGGAAGGGACAGGGCCCTGAAGCTTTCTTT.

Here the CDR3 DNA reads TGCGCCAGCAGCTGGACAGGGTTTACAGATACGCAGTATTTT. Translating gives CASSWTGFTDTQYF. The V and J genes are TRBV5-1 and TRBJ2-3; TRBD1 aligns across 8 bases. This CDR3 spans 14 amino acids. J gave up 3 bases and V 3 bases, and 3 bases lay outside the gene matches. Germline V gene lookup returns CDR1 SGHRS and CDR2 YFSETQ. Full variable domain (remainder filled in from reference TRBV5-1 and TRBJ2-3): KAGVTQTPRYLIKTRGQQVTLSCSPISGHRSVSWYQQTPGQGLQFLFEYFSETQRNKGNFPGRFSGRQFSNSRSEMNVSTLELGDSALYLCASSWTGFTDTQYFGPGTRLTVL.

This chain connects TRBV10-3 to TRBJ2-5; D not resolved. V lost 4 bases to trimming and J lost 2 bases, with 8 bases between them. Germline values: CDR1 ENHRY, CDR2 SYGVKD. CDR3 length: 13 amino acids. This CDR3 is CAISVTPQETQYF. CDR3 coding DNA: TGTGCCATCAGTGTTACTCCACAAGAGACCCAGTACTTC.

The V call is TRBV7-9, the J call TRBJ1-1; D remains unclear. V lost 3 bases and J lost 3, with 20 bases in between. Germline V gives CDR1 SEHNR, CDR2 FQNEAQ (reference sequence). This CDR3 region has 17 residues. Here the CDR3 DNA reads TGTGCCAGCAGCTTGATACGGGCCACCAGGCTAGACACTGAAGCTTTCTTT. Translating gives CASSLIRATRLDTEAFF.

The chain joins TRBV29-1 to TRBJ2-7, with TRBD1 as a possible D gene (6 bases). The germline V gene encodes CDR1 SQVTM and CDR2 ANQGSEA. The length of the CDR3 is 12 residues. Trimming pared 6 bases from V and 2 bases from J, leaving 11 bases between. The CDR3: CSVRQAPYEQYF. The CDR3 DNA sequence: TGCAGCGTCAGACAGGCCCCCTACGAGCAGTACTTC.

This rearrangement joins TRBV2 to TRBJ2-3; TRBD2 matches at 12 bases. The V and J ends lost 7 bases and 6 bases, in that order; junction bases with no gene match: 11. The length of the CDR3 is 16 residues. Germline-derived CDR1 and CDR2 are SNHLY and FYNNEI. This chain's CDR3 is CASNPLAGGREDTQYF. Here the CDR3 DNA reads TGTGCCAGCAATCCGCTAGCGGGGGGGCGGGAGGATACGCAGTATTTT.

The J gene is TRBJ2-2, the V gene TRBV5-1; no reliable D call. Trimming pared 4 bases from V and 1 base from J, leaving 8 bases between. Germline V gives CDR1 SGHRS, CDR2 YFSETQ. This CDR3 is built from 14 residues. CDR3 DNA: TGCGCCAGCAGCAATAATAGGAACACCGGGGAGCTGTTTTTT. Protein sequence: CASSNNRNTGELFF.

Here the CDR3 reads CASSPDRQSGYTF. As DNA, the CDR3 is TGTGCCAGCTCACCGGACAGGCAGAGTGGCTACACCTTC. The chain couples TRBV18 to TRBJ1-2; TRBD1 aligns across 7 bases. Trimming at V came to 3 bases and at J to 7 bases, leaving 5 bases not matched to a gene. The CDR3 contains 13 residues. In germline, CDR1 is KGHSH, CDR2 LQKENI.

The chain couples TRBV29-1 to TRBJ2-2; 8 bases align to TRBD2. The ends lost 4 bases at V and 3 bases at J; junction bases unmatched: 4. Germline V gives CDR1 SQVTM, CDR2 ANQGSEA. CDR3 length: 14 residues. CDR3 loop: CSVVTSGYTGELFF. CDR3 nucleotide sequence: TGCAGCGTTGTCACTAGCGGATACACCGGGGAGCTGTTTTTT.

The chain couples TRBV4-2 to TRBJ1-4, with no clear D. CDR1 and CDR2 from the germline V gene are LGHNA and YNFKEQ. Deletions cut 4 bases from V and 8 bases from J, with 14 bases between. The CDR3 length is 14 residues. For the CDR3, the DNA is TGTGCCAGCAGCCGCCCCGTGATAGGGGAAAAACTGTTTTTT. Translating it yields CASSRPVIGEKLFF.

This clone has just one count. This chain joins TRBV9 and TRBJ2-3; D remains unclear. V was shortened by 1 base and J by 2 bases, with 2 bases between the two germline ends. CDR1 and CDR2 from the germline V gene are SGDLS and YYNGEE. This CDR3 region has 12 residues. The CDR3, as DNA: TGTGCCAGCAGCGTACTCACAGATACGCAGTATTTT. The encoded protein is CASSVLTDTQYF.

The V gene is TRBV5-1, the J gene TRBJ2-2, with 9 nucleotides matching TRBD2. The CDR3 covers 15 residues. Losses at the gene ends were 2 bases for V and 6 bases for J; bases not matched to a gene: 5. The germline V gene has CDR1 SGHRS and CDR2 YFSETQ. The CDR3 spells CASSFLAGVAGELFF. DNA of the CDR3: TGCGCCAGCAGCTTTTTAGCGGGGGTTGCCGGGGAGCTGTTTTTT.

This clone has a handful of counts. The rearrangement joins TRBV19 to TRBJ1-3; tentative D call: TRBD1 (5 bases). Germline V gene data show CDR1 as LNHDA and CDR2 as SQIVND (reference sequence). V dropped 6 bases and J dropped 2 bases, with 11 bases sitting between them. This CDR3 contains 14 residues. The CDR3 loop reads CASRGGTPGNTIYF. The CDR3, as DNA: TGTGCCAGTAGGGGGGGGACCCCTGGAAACACCATATATTTT.

V is TRBV15 and J is TRBJ2-7, with TRBD2 as a possible D gene (7 bases). In germline, CDR1 is LNHNV, CDR2 YYDKDF (reference sequence). Trimming left V 1 base short and J 2 bases short, with 12 bases between. The CDR3 has 15 amino acids. DNA of the CDR3: TGTGCCACCAGCAGAGCGGAGGGGGGGCCCTACGAGCAGTACTTC. Translated, it gives CATSRAEGGPYEQYF.

This chain joins TRBV4-2 and TRBJ2-6, with D perhaps given as TRBD1 or TRBD2 (5 bases each). V was cut by 4 bases and J by 0 bases, with 19 bases left in between. The germline V gene encodes CDR1 LGHNA and CDR2 YNFKEQ. The CDR3 length is 19 residues. CDR3 in amino acids: CASSPSGDAGFSGANVLTF. The CDR3 nucleotides are TGTGCCAGCAGCCCCTCCGGGGACGCGGGTTTCTCTGGGGCCAACGTCCTGACTTTC.

V and J are TRBV7-2 and TRBJ2-3, with TRBD2 identical over 12 bases. The CDR3 spans 15 residues. Germline V gives CDR1 SGHTA, CDR2 FQGNSA. V lost 5 bases, J lost 5 bases, and 5 bases stayed unmatched. The CDR3 sequence: CASSILAGGLDTQYF. CDR3 bases: TGTGCCAGCAGCATACTAGCGGGGGGTTTAGATACGCAGTATTTT.

CDR3 nucleotide sequence: TGTGCCAGCAGCCGTGGACTAGCGCAACTCAAAACTAGCACAGATACGCAGTATTTT. Protein product: CASSRGLAQLKTSTDTQYF. The V and J genes are TRBV7-9 and TRBJ2-3; 9 bases are a match to TRBD2. Germline V gene data show CDR1 as SEHNR and CDR2 as FQNEAQ (reference sequence). The CDR3 length is 19 residues. J gave up 0 bases and V 5 bases, and 15 bases lay outside the gene matches.

The genes are TRBV10-3 and TRBJ2-5; D is unresolved. CDR1 and CDR2 from the germline V gene are ENHRY and SYGVKD. The CDR3 is made up of 13 amino acids. V lost 4 bases to trimming and J lost 3 bases, with 9 bases between them. Here the CDR3 DNA reads TGTGCCATCAGTGGGGGATATGAAGAGACCCAGTACTTC. This codes for CAISGGYEETQYF.

The rearrangement links TRBV7-7 to TRBJ2-5; 9 bases agree with TRBD2. V shed 5 bases and J 2 bases; nucleotides not matched to a gene: 12. The CDR3 consists of 17 residues. Germline assignment: CDR1 SSHAT and CDR2 FNYEAQ (reference sequence). In DNA form, the CDR3 reads TGTGCCAGCAGCCCCGCTGGGACTAGCAGAACTCAAGAGACCCAGTACTTC. This codes for CASSPAGTSRTQETQYF.

CDR3 loop: CASRPGQGRGSYNSPLHF. The CDR3 nucleotides read TGTGCCAGCAGGCCCGGACAGGGCCGGGGCTCCTATAATTCACCCCTCCACTTT. J is TRBJ1-6 and V is TRBV28, with 8 bases that match TRBD1. CDR1 is MDHEN and CDR2 is SYDVKM in the germline V gene. V was clipped by 6 bases and J by 0 bases; unmatched bases: 10. The CDR3 is 18 residues long.